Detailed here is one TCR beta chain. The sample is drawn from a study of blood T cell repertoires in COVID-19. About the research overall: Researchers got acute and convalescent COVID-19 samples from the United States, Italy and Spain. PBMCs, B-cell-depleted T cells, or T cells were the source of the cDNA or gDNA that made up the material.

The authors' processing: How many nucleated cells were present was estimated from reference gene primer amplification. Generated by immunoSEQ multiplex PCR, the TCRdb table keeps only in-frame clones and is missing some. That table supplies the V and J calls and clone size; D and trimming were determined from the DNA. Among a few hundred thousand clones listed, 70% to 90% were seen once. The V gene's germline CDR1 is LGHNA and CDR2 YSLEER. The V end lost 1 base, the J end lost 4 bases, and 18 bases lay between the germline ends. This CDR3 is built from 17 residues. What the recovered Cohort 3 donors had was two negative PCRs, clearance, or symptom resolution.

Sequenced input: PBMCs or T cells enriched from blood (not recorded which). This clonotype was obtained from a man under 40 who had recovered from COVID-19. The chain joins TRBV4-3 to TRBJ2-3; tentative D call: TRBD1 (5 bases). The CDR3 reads CASSQGGWTSPPDTQYF. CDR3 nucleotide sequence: TGCGCCAGCAGCCAAGGGGGCTGGACATCCCCCCCAGATACGCAGTATTTT.